The rows below give T cell receptor beta chains drawn from one sample of a study of T cells in Graves' hyperthyroidism and ophthalmopathy. One entry per CDR3 protein, called by TCRdb with MiXCR from the multiplex PCR reads. The table has roughly 700,000 distinct CDR3 sequences, less than 15% seen once. The sequenced sample was blood. The source is a woman under 30 with Graves' hyperthyroidism. The CDR3 runs from the conserved cysteine through the conserved F or W. Each record gives: J gene, clone size, V gene, D gene, CDR3 DNA, CDR3 protein. A D gene is named only where the DNA matches it firmly. The listing skips clone size in some rows; elsewhere it reads once, few, many or a size class.

j_call: TRBJ2-3; clone_size: many; v_call: TRBV7-9; d_call: TRBD1; cdr3_nt: TGTGCCAGCAGCCCGGGACAGGGGGCAAGGGATACGCAGTATTTT; cdr3_aa: CASSPGQGARDTQYF
j_call: TRBJ2-5; clone_size: few; v_call: TRBV28; d_call: TRBD2; cdr3_nt: TGTGCCAGCAGAGCGGGAGGACTCCTCGGGGGGTACCAAGAGACCCAGTACTTC; cdr3_aa: CASRAGGLLGGYQETQYF
j_call: TRBJ2-3; clone_size: few; v_call: TRBV2; d_call: -; cdr3_nt: TGTGCCAGCGGTGAAGGGGGGAGCACAGATACGCAGTATTTT; cdr3_aa: CASGEGGSTDTQYF
j_call: TRBJ1-2; clone_size: few; v_call: TRBV6-1; d_call: -; cdr3_nt: TGTGCCAGCAGCCGCTCGGCGCCCAACATTCATGGAGTCCATGGCTACACCTTC; cdr3_aa: CASSRSAPNIHGVHGYTF
j_call: TRBJ2-7; clone_size: once; v_call: TRBV7-9; d_call: -; cdr3_nt: TGCGCCAGCAGCCCGGCTCCCGGAGCCTCCTACGAGCAGTACTTC; cdr3_aa: CASSPAPGASYEQYF
j_call: TRBJ2-3; clone_size: -; v_call: TRBV19; d_call: TRBD2; cdr3_nt: TGTGCCAGTAGTACCCCGGGGACTAGCGGGACCACAGATACGCAGTATTTT; cdr3_aa: CASSTPGTSGTTDTQYF
j_call: TRBJ1-1; clone_size: many; v_call: TRBV20-1; d_call: -; cdr3_nt: TGCAGTGTGATTGGGATTTCCCCGGGGGCGAACACTGAAGCTTTCTTT; cdr3_aa: CSVIGISPGANTEAFF
j_call: TRBJ1-3; clone_size: many; v_call: TRBV20-1; d_call: TRBD1; cdr3_nt: TGCAGTGCTAGAGTCCCGAAAGGGGGCCTGAGCTCTGGAAACACCATATATTTT; cdr3_aa: CSARVPKGGLSSGNTIYF
j_call: TRBJ2-3; clone_size: many; v_call: TRBV19; d_call: -; cdr3_nt: TGTGCCAGTAGTACCCCGGGACAACGCACAGATACGCAGTATTTT; cdr3_aa: CASSTPGQRTDTQYF
j_call: TRBJ1-1; clone_size: few; v_call: TRBV19; d_call: -; cdr3_nt: TGTGCCAGTACCCTGATGGGACCCGGAATCCATGAAGCTTTCTTT; cdr3_aa: CASTLMGPGIHEAFF
j_call: TRBJ1-1; clone_size: once; v_call: TRBV12-3/TRBV12-4; d_call: -; cdr3_nt: TGTGCCAGCAGTTTAGGCAGGGTGGGCACTGAAGCTTTCTTT; cdr3_aa: CASSLGRVGTEAFF
j_call: TRBJ2-7; clone_size: -; v_call: TRBV11-2; d_call: TRBD2; cdr3_nt: TGTGCCAGCAGTGGACAGCGACTAGCGGGAGGGCCGGGTTGGGAGCAGTACTTC; cdr3_aa: CASSGQRLAGGPGWEQYF
j_call: TRBJ2-2; clone_size: many; v_call: TRBV20-1; d_call: TRBD1; cdr3_nt: TGCAGTGCTAGAGAGTTGGGACAGATCGCTACCGGGGAGCTGTTTTTT; cdr3_aa: CSARELGQIATGELFF
j_call: TRBJ2-7; clone_size: -; v_call: TRBV28; d_call: -; cdr3_nt: TGTGCCAGCAGGTCTATAGCCTACGAGCAGTACTTC; cdr3_aa: CASRSIAYEQYF
j_call: TRBJ2-1; clone_size: many; v_call: TRBV6-2/TRBV6-3; d_call: -; cdr3_nt: TGTGCCAGCAGGCCGGACGGACACAATGAGCAGTTCTTC; cdr3_aa: CASRPDGHNEQFF
j_call: TRBJ2-7; clone_size: many; v_call: TRBV9; d_call: TRBD1; cdr3_nt: TGTGCCAGCAGCGTAGGCACAGGGGCGTCATACGAGCAGTACTTC; cdr3_aa: CASSVGTGASYEQYF
j_call: TRBJ2-1; clone_size: many; v_call: TRBV20-1; d_call: -; cdr3_nt: TGCAGTGCTAGTTGGCAAAGGGGGGATGAGCAGTTCTTC; cdr3_aa: CSASWQRGDEQFF
j_call: TRBJ2-1; clone_size: many; v_call: TRBV3-1; d_call: -; cdr3_nt: TGTGCCAGCAGCCGCCAGGCCCTTAGGTACGGCAATGAGCAGTTCTTC; cdr3_aa: CASSRQALRYGNEQFF
j_call: TRBJ1-5; clone_size: many; v_call: TRBV28; d_call: -; cdr3_nt: TGTGCCAGCAGCCTCCAGGTGGGTCTGAATCAGCCCCAGCATTTT; cdr3_aa: CASSLQVGLNQPQHF
j_call: TRBJ2-7; clone_size: -; v_call: TRBV19; d_call: TRBD2; cdr3_nt: TGTGCCAGTAGTTGGACAGGGGGACTAGCGGGAACCTACGAGCAGTACTTC; cdr3_aa: CASSWTGGLAGTYEQYF
j_call: TRBJ1-2; clone_size: -; v_call: TRBV4-1; d_call: -; cdr3_nt: TGCGCCAGCAGCCATACAGGATCCAGAGATGGCTACACCTTC; cdr3_aa: CASSHTGSRDGYTF
j_call: TRBJ2-3; clone_size: few; v_call: TRBV10-3; d_call: -; cdr3_nt: TGTGCCATCAGTCAGCTCACAGATACGCAGTATTTT; cdr3_aa: CAISQLTDTQYF
j_call: TRBJ2-1; clone_size: many; v_call: TRBV28; d_call: TRBD2; cdr3_nt: TGTGCCAGCAGTTTCCGCGCTTCCGTCCTGAGCGGGAGCTCCTACAATGAGCAGTTCTTC; cdr3_aa: CASSFRASVLSGSSYNEQFF
j_call: TRBJ2-7; clone_size: -; v_call: TRBV20-1; d_call: TRBD2; cdr3_nt: TGCAGTGCTAGAGAGCGACTAGCGGGAGTTTACAATGAGCAGTACTTC; cdr3_aa: CSARERLAGVYNEQYF
j_call: TRBJ2-1; clone_size: -; v_call: TRBV18; d_call: TRBD1; cdr3_nt: TGTGCCAGCTCACCGTTTACAGGGGGCAATGAGCAGTTCTTC; cdr3_aa: CASSPFTGGNEQFF
j_call: TRBJ1-5; clone_size: many; v_call: TRBV2; d_call: -; cdr3_nt: TGTGCCAGCAGTGGTGACATGGCCCTCCCCGGCAATCAGCCCCAGCATTTT; cdr3_aa: CASSGDMALPGNQPQHF
j_call: TRBJ2-3; clone_size: many; v_call: TRBV6-5; d_call: TRBD2; cdr3_nt: TGTGCCAGCAGTTACCTAGCGGGACGATCAGATACGCAGTATTTT; cdr3_aa: CASSYLAGRSDTQYF
j_call: TRBJ2-3; clone_size: few; v_call: TRBV6-2/TRBV6-3; d_call: -; cdr3_nt: TGTGCCAGCAGTTACTCAAGGGGGGCGCAGTATTTT; cdr3_aa: CASSYSRGAQYF
j_call: TRBJ2-1; clone_size: few; v_call: TRBV7-3; d_call: TRBD2; cdr3_nt: TGTGCCAGCAGCTTAACGTTAGGTAGCGGGTCCTACAATGAGCAGTTCTTC; cdr3_aa: CASSLTLGSGSYNEQFF
j_call: TRBJ1-1; clone_size: few; v_call: TRBV19; d_call: -; cdr3_nt: TGTGCCAGTAGTATTTCTCCGGCAGCCCAAGCTTTCTTT; cdr3_aa: CASSISPAAQAFF
j_call: TRBJ2-7; clone_size: many; v_call: TRBV28; d_call: -; cdr3_nt: TGTGCCAGCGGGGCGATGGACGAGCAGTACTTC; cdr3_aa: CASGAMDEQYF
j_call: TRBJ1-1; clone_size: few; v_call: TRBV4-1; d_call: -; cdr3_nt: TGCGCCAGCAGCCAAGATCACGGGGGCGACACTGAAGCTTTCTTT; cdr3_aa: CASSQDHGGDTEAFF
j_call: TRBJ2-1; clone_size: -; v_call: TRBV6-2/TRBV6-3; d_call: -; cdr3_nt: TGTGCCAGCAGTACGGGAGAATACAATGAGCAGTTCTTC; cdr3_aa: CASSTGEYNEQFF
j_call: TRBJ2-1; clone_size: -; v_call: TRBV15; d_call: TRBD1; cdr3_nt: TGTGCCACCAGCAGAGATCTTGGGACAGATTACAATGAGCAGTTCTTC; cdr3_aa: CATSRDLGTDYNEQFF
j_call: TRBJ2-7; clone_size: -; v_call: TRBV29-1; d_call: TRBD1; cdr3_nt: TGCAGCGTTCAGAGGTGGGACAGGGGAACCTACGAGCAGTACTTC; cdr3_aa: CSVQRWDRGTYEQYF